Listed below are T cell receptor beta chains from one sample, sequenced in a study of human T cells and chemical hapten exposure. MiXCR, run by TCRdb on the RACE reads, gives a single entry per CDR3 protein. The sample carries some 31,000 distinct CDR3 sequences, around 5% recorded once. Sequenced: whole blood. The receptor source for this set is a human donor in good health. Some clones in this sample may be carry-over from other donors' samples. CDR3s include the opening cysteine and the closing phenylalanine or tryptophan. A D gene is named only where the DNA matches it firmly. A row's size may be missing; if present it is once, few, many or a size class.

abundance: NA
d_gene: NA
v_gene: TRBV12-3/TRBV12-4
j_gene: TRBJ1-1
CDR3aa: CASSSAQWGEAFF
CDR3nt: TGTGCCAGCAGTTCCGCTCAATGGGGTGAAGCTTTCTTT

abundance: few
d_gene: NA
v_gene: TRBV6-2/TRBV6-3
j_gene: TRBJ1-1
CDR3aa: CASREGFEAFF
CDR3nt: TGTGCCAGCAGAGAGGGGTTTGAAGCTTTCTTT

abundance: many
d_gene: TRBD2
v_gene: TRBV5-4
j_gene: TRBJ2-4
CDR3aa: CASSLAGRVAFQYF
CDR3nt: TGTGCCAGCAGCTTAGCGGGAAGGGTGGCCTTTCAGTACTTC

abundance: many
d_gene: NA
v_gene: TRBV10-3
j_gene: TRBJ2-3
CDR3aa: CAAGGKGGGPTDTQYF
CDR3nt: TGTGCCGCCGGAGGGAAGGGGGGAGGACCCACAGATACGCAGTATTTT

abundance: many
d_gene: TRBD1
v_gene: TRBV6-5
j_gene: TRBJ2-1
CDR3aa: CASSRKGQGSYNEQFF
CDR3nt: TGTGCCAGCAGCCGGAAGGGACAGGGCTCCTACAATGAGCAGTTCTTC

abundance: NA
d_gene: NA
v_gene: TRBV7-9
j_gene: TRBJ1-6
CDR3aa: CASSLQDGYSPLHF
CDR3nt: TGTGCCAGCAGCTTACAGGATGGTTACTCACCCCTCCACTTT

abundance: many
d_gene: NA
v_gene: TRBV7-2
j_gene: TRBJ2-1
CDR3aa: CASSLLGARGPREQFF
CDR3nt: TGTGCCAGCAGCTTATTAGGTGCTCGCGGTCCCCGGGAGCAGTTCTTC

abundance: NA
d_gene: TRBD1
v_gene: TRBV19
j_gene: TRBJ2-5
CDR3aa: CASSVGQAPQETQYF
CDR3nt: TGTGCCAGTAGTGTGGGACAGGCGCCCCAAGAGACCCAGTACTTC

abundance: many
d_gene: NA
v_gene: TRBV18
j_gene: TRBJ1-4
CDR3aa: CASSPGEARKLFF
CDR3nt: TGTGCCAGCTCACCAGGGGAGGCCCGAAAACTGTTTTTT

abundance: many
d_gene: NA
v_gene: TRBV20-1
j_gene: TRBJ1-5
CDR3aa: CSGWTVGTPQHF
CDR3nt: TGCAGTGGATGGACGGTGGGGACTCCCCAGCATTTT

abundance: many
d_gene: NA
v_gene: TRBV20-1
j_gene: TRBJ2-7
CDR3aa: CSARVPSGPYEQYF
CDR3nt: TGCAGTGCTAGAGTTCCAAGCGGGCCCTACGAGCAGTACTTC

abundance: medium-sized
d_gene: NA
v_gene: TRBV3-1
j_gene: TRBJ2-3
CDR3aa: CASSQAWGGDTDTQYF
CDR3nt: TGTGCCAGCAGCCAAGCCTGGGGGGGCGACACAGATACGCAGTATTTT

abundance: many
d_gene: TRBD1
v_gene: TRBV2
j_gene: TRBJ1-1
CDR3aa: CAGGQDTEAFF
CDR3nt: TGTGCCGGAGGACAGGACACTGAAGCTTTCTTT

abundance: many
d_gene: NA
v_gene: TRBV5-1
j_gene: TRBJ1-2
CDR3aa: CASSNENTGSGYTF
CDR3nt: TGCGCCAGTTCTAATGAAAACACAGGGTCCGGCTACACCTTC

abundance: many
d_gene: TRBD1
v_gene: TRBV15
j_gene: TRBJ1-4
CDR3aa: CATETGPGEKLFF
CDR3nt: TGTGCCACCGAGACAGGGCCCGGCGAAAAACTGTTTTTT

abundance: many
d_gene: NA
v_gene: TRBV5-1
j_gene: TRBJ2-6
CDR3aa: CASSLGGPGANVLTF
CDR3nt: TGCGCCAGCAGCTTGGGGGGTCCTGGGGCCAACGTCCTGACTTTC

abundance: many
d_gene: NA
v_gene: TRBV3-1
j_gene: TRBJ1-2
CDR3aa: CASSGPANYGYTF
CDR3nt: TGTGCCAGCAGCGGGCCAGCTAACTATGGCTACACCTTC

abundance: many
d_gene: TRBD2
v_gene: TRBV4-3
j_gene: TRBJ2-3
CDR3aa: CASSQDAGTSGGTDTQYF
CDR3nt: TGCGCCAGCAGCCAAGACGCCGGGACTAGCGGGGGCACAGATACGCAGTATTTT

abundance: many
d_gene: TRBD2
v_gene: TRBV7-6
j_gene: TRBJ2-1
CDR3aa: CASSLQAGGQDEQFF
CDR3nt: TGTGCCAGCAGCTTACAAGCGGGGGGGCAAGATGAGCAGTTCTTC

abundance: many
d_gene: NA
v_gene: TRBV4-1
j_gene: TRBJ2-5
CDR3aa: CASSRTGLAQQETQYF
CDR3nt: TGCGCCAGCAGCCGTACCGGGCTAGCGCAACAAGAGACCCAGTACTTC

abundance: many
d_gene: NA
v_gene: TRBV7-8
j_gene: TRBJ2-7
CDR3aa: CASSLDPTYEQYF
CDR3nt: TGTGCCAGCAGCCTCGACCCCACCTACGAGCAGTACTTC

abundance: NA
d_gene: TRBD1
v_gene: TRBV5-1
j_gene: TRBJ1-2
CDR3aa: CASSSTGGEVYGYTF
CDR3nt: TGCGCCAGCAGCTCTACAGGGGGTGAAGTCTATGGCTACACCTTC

abundance: many
d_gene: TRBD1
v_gene: TRBV27
j_gene: TRBJ1-6
CDR3aa: CASSLKRTGSSPLHF
CDR3nt: TGTGCCAGCAGTTTAAAAAGGACAGGATCCTCACCCCTCCACTTT

abundance: NA
d_gene: NA
v_gene: TRBV12-3/TRBV12-4
j_gene: TRBJ1-1
CDR3aa: CASAATNMNTEAFF
CDR3nt: TGTGCCAGCGCCGCGACCAACATGAACACTGAAGCTTTCTTT

abundance: few
d_gene: NA
v_gene: TRBV19
j_gene: TRBJ2-3
CDR3aa: CASSIRVGTDTQYF
CDR3nt: TGTGCCAGTAGTATTCGGGTCGGGACAGATACGCAGTATTTT

abundance: many
d_gene: TRBD2
v_gene: TRBV7-2
j_gene: TRBJ2-3
CDR3aa: CASSQPSGVPYF
CDR3nt: TGTGCCAGCAGCCAACCTAGCGGGGTCCCCTATTTT

abundance: NA
d_gene: TRBD2
v_gene: TRBV5-1
j_gene: TRBJ2-1
CDR3aa: CASSPLAESYNEQFF
CDR3nt: TGCGCCAGCAGCCCCCTAGCGGAGTCCTACAATGAGCAGTTCTTC

abundance: many
d_gene: TRBD1
v_gene: TRBV20-1
j_gene: TRBJ2-1
CDR3aa: CSARDFNRGAYNEQFF
CDR3nt: TGCAGTGCTAGAGATTTCAACAGGGGGGCCTACAATGAGCAGTTCTTC

abundance: many
d_gene: NA
v_gene: TRBV3-1
j_gene: TRBJ1-6
CDR3aa: CASSLGGTNSPLHF
CDR3nt: TGTGCCAGCAGCCTCGGTGGGACTAATTCACCCCTCCACTTT

abundance: many
d_gene: NA
v_gene: TRBV29-1
j_gene: TRBJ1-1
CDR3aa: CSTSPGRTVYEAFF
CDR3nt: TGCAGCACGTCCCCAGGACGGACTGTTTATGAAGCTTTCTTT

abundance: many
d_gene: NA
v_gene: TRBV2
j_gene: TRBJ2-3
CDR3aa: CASREIPDTQYF
CDR3nt: TGTGCCAGCAGAGAAATCCCAGATACGCAGTATTTT

abundance: many
d_gene: TRBD2
v_gene: TRBV6-6
j_gene: TRBJ2-1
CDR3aa: CASSTGLVAYNEQFF
CDR3nt: TGTGCCAGCAGCACGGGACTAGTAGCCTACAATGAGCAGTTCTTC

abundance: few
d_gene: TRBD2
v_gene: TRBV18
j_gene: TRBJ2-7
CDR3aa: CASSPKSGASYEQYF
CDR3nt: TGTGCCAGCTCTCCGAAGAGCGGGGCCTCCTACGAGCAGTACTTC

abundance: many
d_gene: NA
v_gene: TRBV6-1
j_gene: TRBJ1-2
CDR3aa: CASSVAGDSWEGGYTF
CDR3nt: TGTGCCAGCAGTGTCGCCGGGGACTCCTGGGAAGGAGGCTACACCTTC

abundance: NA
d_gene: NA
v_gene: TRBV5-1
j_gene: TRBJ2-7
CDR3aa: CASSLEAGSSAEQYF
CDR3nt: TGCGCCAGCAGCTTGGAGGCAGGAAGCTCCGCCGAGCAGTACTTC